Given below is one T cell receptor (beta chain) in context. CDR3 length: 17 residues. Germline V CDR1 and CDR2: MNHEY, SVGEGT. Trimming pared 0 bases from V and 1 base from J, leaving 16 bases between. This entry belongs to a study of blood T cell repertoires in COVID-19. In the study's own analysis: Amplification from reference gene primers served as the basis for estimated nucleated cell counts. Sequenced by immunoSEQ multiplex PCR; TCRdb stores in-frame clones only, minus some. The V and J calls and clone size come from that table; D and trimming were worked out from the DNA. The repertoire holds 150,000 to 200,000 clones, with over 75% as singletons.

The sample comprised PBMCs or T cells enriched from blood (not recorded which). The chain couples TRBV6-2 or TRBV6-3 to TRBJ2-7; D may be TRBD1 (7 bases). This TCR was sampled from a young woman who had recovered from COVID-19. CDR3 coding DNA: TGTGCCAGCAGTTACTCGCGGGACAGATCACTTTCCTACGAGCAGTACTTC. Translating gives CASSYSRDRSLSYEQYF.